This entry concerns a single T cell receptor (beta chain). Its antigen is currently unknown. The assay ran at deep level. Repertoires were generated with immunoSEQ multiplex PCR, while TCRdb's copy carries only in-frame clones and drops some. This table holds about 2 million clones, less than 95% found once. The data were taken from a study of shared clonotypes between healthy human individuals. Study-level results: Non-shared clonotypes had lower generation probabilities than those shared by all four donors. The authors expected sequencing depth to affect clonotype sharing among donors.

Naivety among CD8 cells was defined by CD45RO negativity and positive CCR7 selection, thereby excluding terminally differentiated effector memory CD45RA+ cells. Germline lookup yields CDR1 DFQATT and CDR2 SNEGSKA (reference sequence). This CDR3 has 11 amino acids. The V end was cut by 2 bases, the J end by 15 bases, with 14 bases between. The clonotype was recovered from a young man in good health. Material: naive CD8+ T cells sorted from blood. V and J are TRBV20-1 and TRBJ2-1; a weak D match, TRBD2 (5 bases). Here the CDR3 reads CSARYGDRRFF. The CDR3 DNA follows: TGCAGTGCTAGATACGGGGATCGGCGGTTCTTC.